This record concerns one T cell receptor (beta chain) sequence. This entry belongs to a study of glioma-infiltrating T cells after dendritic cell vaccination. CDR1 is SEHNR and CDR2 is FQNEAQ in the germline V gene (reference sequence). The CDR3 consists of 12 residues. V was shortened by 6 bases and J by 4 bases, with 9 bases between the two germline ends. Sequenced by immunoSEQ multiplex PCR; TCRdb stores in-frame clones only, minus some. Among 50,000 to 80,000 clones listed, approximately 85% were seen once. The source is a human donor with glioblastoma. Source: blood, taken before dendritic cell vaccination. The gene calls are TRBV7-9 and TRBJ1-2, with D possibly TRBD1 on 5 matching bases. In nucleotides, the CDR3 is TGTGCCAGCAGTCCCGACAGCTATGGCTACACCTTC. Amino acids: CASSPDSYGYTF.